The 14 T cell receptor beta chains in this list originate from one sample, sequenced in a study of blood T cell repertoires in COVID-19. Assay: immunoSEQ multiplex PCR; the TCRdb copy retains only in-frame clones and omits some. In the table there are a few hundred thousand clones, 88% of which are singletons. The sequenced material came from PBMCs or T cells enriched from blood (not recorded which). All receptors come from a woman aged 18-35 years who had been exposed to COVID-19.

The rearrangement joins TRBV5-4 to TRBJ2-2, with a weak D call TRBD2 (6 bases). V lost 0 bases, J lost 4 bases, and 13 bases lay in between. CDR1 is SGHNT and CDR2 is YYREEE in the germline V gene (reference sequence). CDR3 length equals 16 residues. The CDR3 bases are TGTGCCAGCAGCTTGGCTGCGGGGTACGGCACCGGGGAGCTGTTTTTT. It encodes CASSLAAGYGTGELFF. Using reference TRBV5-4 and TRBJ2-2 for the parts outside the CDR3, the full variable domain is ETGVTQSPTHLIKTRGQQVTLRCSSQSGHNTVSWYQQALGQGPQFIFQYYREEENGRGNFPPRFSGLQFPNYSSELNVNALELDDSALYLCASSLAAGYGTGELFFGEGSRLTVL.

This clone showed up just once. J is TRBJ1-2 and V is TRBV10-2; 7 nucleotides align to TRBD1. The length of the CDR3 is 16 residues. From germline, CDR1 is WSHSY and CDR2 SAAADI. Unmatched junction bases numbered 6, after V lost 2 bases and J lost 0 bases. CDR3 amino acids: CASSETHRGTNYGYTF. The CDR3 region has the DNA TGCGCCAGCAGTGAGACCCACAGGGGAACTAACTATGGCTACACCTTC.

The V and J genes are TRBV2 and TRBJ2-7; D possibly corresponds to TRBD2 (5 bases). The ends were cut back, 9 bases at V and 0 bases at J, with 12 bases in the middle. The germline V gene has CDR1 SNHLY and CDR2 FYNNEI. This CDR3 is built from 13 residues. The CDR3 is CARSNSGSYEQYF. The CDR3 region has the DNA TGTGCCAGATCAAACAGCGGCTCCTACGAGCAGTACTTC.

The DNA of the CDR3 is TGTGCCAGTATCACATCTATCTACAGGGGGGACACTGAAGCTTTCTTT. It is translated as CASITSIYRGDTEAFF. The V call is TRBV19, the J call TRBJ1-1; TRBD1 agrees at 8 bases. Germline-derived CDR1 and CDR2 are LNHDA and SQIVND (reference sequence). The CDR3 length is 16 residues. The ends lost 7 bases at V and 3 bases at J; junction bases unmatched: 13. The whole variable domain, filled in from reference TRBV19 and TRBJ1-1, reads DGGITQSPKYLFRKEGQNVTLSCEQNLNHDAMYWYRQDPGQGLRLIYYSQIVNDFQKGDIAEGYSVSREKKESFPLTVTSAQKNPTAFYLCASITSIYRGDTEAFFGQGTRLTVV.

The chain is built from TRBV7-6 and TRBJ2-3; 11 nucleotides agree with TRBD2. With V trimmed by 1 base and J by 5 bases, 11 bases remained unmatched. This CDR3 has 18 amino acids. Germline V gene data show CDR1 as SGHVS and CDR2 as FNYEAQ. CDR3: CASSLGGVAGGRGDTQYF. CDR3 nucleotide sequence: TGTGCCAGCAGCTTAGGAGGAGTAGCGGGAGGGCGTGGAGATACGCAGTATTTT. Based on the CDR3 plus reference TRBV7-6 and TRBJ2-3, the full variable domain is GAGVSQSPRYKVTKRGQDVALRCDPISGHVSLYWYRQALGQGPEFLTYFNYEAQQDKSGLPNDRFSAERPEGSISTLTIQRTEQRDSAMYRCASSLGGVAGGRGDTQYFGPGTRLTVL.

The rearrangement joins TRBV10-3 to TRBJ2-1; 9 nucleotides match TRBD1. This CDR3 comprises 14 residues. Germline CDR1 is ENHRY and CDR2 is SYGVKD. J lost 4 bases, V lost 8 bases, and 6 bases had no gene match. In DNA, the CDR3 is TGTGCCATCGGGCAGGGGACAGGGTACAATGAGCAGTTCTTC. This gives the protein CAIGQGTGYNEQFF.

This chain uses TRBV12-3 or TRBV12-4 with TRBJ1-2, with D unclear. The CDR3 contains 12 residues. The germline V and J ends were trimmed by 1 base and 8 bases, with 8 bases remaining between them. The CDR3 here is CASSLGQAGYTF. The DNA of the CDR3 is TGTGCCAGCAGTTTAGGCCAGGCAGGCTACACCTTC.

This clone was counted once. J is TRBJ2-3 and V is TRBV10-3, with 8 bases lining up with TRBD2. Per the germline V gene, CDR1 is ENHRY and CDR2 is SYGVKD. The CDR3 has 15 residues. V shed 6 bases, J shed 0 bases, and the junction held 5 bases outside the gene matches. This CDR3 is CAISGGTSSTDTQYF. The CDR3 bases are TGTGCCATCAGCGGTGGGACTAGTAGCACAGATACGCAGTATTTT.

This chain connects TRBV29-1 to TRBJ1-2; 8 bases align to TRBD1. J gave up 1 base and V 6 bases, and 7 bases lay outside the gene matches. Germline CDR1 SQVTM, CDR2 ANQGSEA. This CDR3 contains 14 residues. The CDR3 coding sequence is TGCAGCGTCTTCGGACAGGGAGGTAACTATGGCTACACCTTC. Translation: CSVFGQGGNYGYTF.

The chain combines TRBV2 with TRBJ2-7; the D is unclear. Germline-derived CDR1 and CDR2 are SNHLY and FYNNEI. Trimming pared 8 bases from V and 4 bases from J, leaving 9 bases between. The CDR3 has 11 residues. Here the CDR3 reads CASAITYEQYF. CDR3 sequence (DNA): TGTGCCAGCGCAATCACTTACGAGCAGTACTTC.

Note on this clone: A junction end diverges from the germline sequence, so it may reflect a read error. The chain couples TRBV7-9 to TRBJ2-1, with D perhaps being TRBD1 or TRBD2 (5 bases each). The CDR3 extends over 16 amino acids. Germline V lookup: CDR1 SEHNR, CDR2 FQNEAQ (reference sequence). CDR3 sequence reads: CASSIATASSYNEQFF. CDR3 DNA: TGTGCCAGCAGCATAGCGACAGCGAGCTCCTACAATGAGCAGTTCTTC.

The V and J genes are TRBV7-6 and TRBJ1-6; 7 positions match TRBD1. This CDR3 has 18 residues. Germline V gene sequence: CDR1 SGHVS, CDR2 FNYEAQ. The V gene end was trimmed by 3 bases and the J gene end by 1 base; junction bases not matched to a gene: 9. The CDR3 here is CASSLTTGSGSYNSPLHF. CDR3 DNA sequence: TGTGCCAGCAGCTTGACGACAGGGAGTGGGTCCTATAATTCACCCCTCCACTTT.

This sequence joins TRBV11-2 and TRBJ2-1; 10 bases agree with TRBD2. The V gene end was trimmed by 5 bases and the J gene end by 4 bases; junction bases not matched to a gene: 5. CDR1 is SGHAT, CDR2 FQNNGV, per germline. The CDR3 sequence is 15 residues long. Here the CDR3 DNA reads TGTGCCAGCAGCCCGAGGACTAGCGGATACAATGAGCAGTTCTTC. Amino acids: CASSPRTSGYNEQFF.

This rearrangement joins TRBV27 to TRBJ1-4; D unclear. Germline CDR1 is MNHEY and CDR2 is SMNVEV (reference sequence). V was clipped by 2 bases and J by 0 bases, with 10 bases between them. CDR3 length: 16 residues. CDR3 DNA sequence: TGTGCCAGCAGTTTAGTGTTCGGGGCAACTAATGAAAAACTGTTTTTT. It specifies CASSLVFGATNEKLFF.